This T cell receptor beta chain was documented in a study of blood T cell repertoires in COVID-19. Study-level background: The study drew acute and convalescent COVID-19 samples from the United States, Italy and Spain. PBMCs, B-cell-depleted T cells, or T cells provided the cDNA or gDNA that made up the material.

Authors' data handling: The authors estimated nucleated cell counts from reference gene primer amplification. Produced via immunoSEQ multiplex PCR; TCRdb's table is partial and in-frame only. That table gives V, J and clone size, and the DNA gave D and trimming. The sample holds some 130,000 clones, nearly 70% seen once. The V end was cut by 2 bases, the J end by 0 bases, with 11 bases between. The length of the CDR3 is 15 residues. CDR1 is SGHNT and CDR2 is YYREEE in the germline V gene (reference sequence). This rearrangement joins TRBV5-4 to TRBJ1-2; D is ambiguous. The sample taken for sequencing was peripheral blood. The clonotype was recovered from a woman aged 65 to 85 with acute or convalescent COVID-19. CDR3 sequence (DNA): TGTGCCAGCAGCTTACAGACACCTGCTAACTATGGCTACACCTTC. It translates to CASSLQTPANYGYTF.